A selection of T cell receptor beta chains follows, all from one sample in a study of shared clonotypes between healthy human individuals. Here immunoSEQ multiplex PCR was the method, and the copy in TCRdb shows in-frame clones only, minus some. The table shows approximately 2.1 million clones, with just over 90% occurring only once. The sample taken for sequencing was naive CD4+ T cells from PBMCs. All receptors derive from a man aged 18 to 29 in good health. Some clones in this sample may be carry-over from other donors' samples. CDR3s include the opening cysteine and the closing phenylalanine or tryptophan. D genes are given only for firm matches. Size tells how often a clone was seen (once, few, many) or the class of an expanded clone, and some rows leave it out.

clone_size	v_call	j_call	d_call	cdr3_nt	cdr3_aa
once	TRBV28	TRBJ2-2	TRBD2	TGTGCCAGCAGTTTAGCGGGAGGGTACACCGGGGAGCTGTTTTTT	CASSLAGGYTGELFF
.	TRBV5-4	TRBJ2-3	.	TGTGCCAGCAGCCAGAGGGGGGGGAGGCGCACAGATACGCAGTATTTT	CASSQRGGRRTDTQYF
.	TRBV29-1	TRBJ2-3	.	TGCAGCGTTGTTCCCTACAGCGCGGATACGCAGTATTTT	CSVVPYSADTQYF
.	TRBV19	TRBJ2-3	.	TGTGCCAGTAGTAGGGGGAGGACAGATACGCAGTATTTT	CASSRGRTDTQYF
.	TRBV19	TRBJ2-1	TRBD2	TGTGCCAGTAGTACCGGGACTAGCTATGAGCAGTTCTTC	CASSTGTSYEQFF
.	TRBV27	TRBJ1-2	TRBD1	TGTGCCAGCAGTTACAGGGGGCATGACTATGGCTACACCTTC	CASSYRGHDYGYTF
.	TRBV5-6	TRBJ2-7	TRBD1	TGTGCCAGCAGCTTTAACAGGGGGCAAGGGAGGGCGAACGAGCAGTACTTC	CASSFNRGQGRANEQYF
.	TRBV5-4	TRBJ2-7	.	TGTGCCAGCAGCTTGCGGGCTACCGGGAAGGAAACTCAGTACTTC	CASSLRATGKETQYF
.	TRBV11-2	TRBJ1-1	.	TGTGCCAGCAGCCGGACCTACACTGAAGCTTTCTTT	CASSRTYTEAFF
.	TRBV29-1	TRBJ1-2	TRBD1	TGCAGCGTGGACACAGGGGGGGGCTATGGCTACACCTTC	CSVDTGGGYGYTF
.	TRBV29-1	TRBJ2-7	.	TGCAGCGCTTGGTTACGCGGGGCCTGGGGTTACGAGCAGTACTTC	CSAWLRGAWGYEQYF
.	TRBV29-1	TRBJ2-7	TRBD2	TGCAGCGTTTCTCGGATATATAGCGGGGGCGAGCAGTACTTC	CSVSRIYSGGEQYF
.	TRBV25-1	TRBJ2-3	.	TGTGCCAGCAGTCGTCGGGGCGAACTCACAGATACGCAGTATTTT	CASSRRGELTDTQYF
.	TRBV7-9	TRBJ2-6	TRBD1	TGTGCCAGCAGCCACAGCCCGGGGACAGGGGTCACTGGGGCCAACGTCCTGACTTTC	CASSHSPGTGVTGANVLTF
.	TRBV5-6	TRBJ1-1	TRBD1	TGTGCCAGCAGCCTCCTGGACAGGGATAACACTGAAGCTTTCTTT	CASSLLDRDNTEAFF
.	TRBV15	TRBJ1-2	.	TGTGCCACCAGCAGAGTGAATTATGGCTACACCTTC	CATSRVNYGYTF
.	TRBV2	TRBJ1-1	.	TGTGCCAGCCGAACGGACAGTATGAACACTGAAGCTTTCTTT	CASRTDSMNTEAFF
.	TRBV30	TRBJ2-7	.	TGTGCCTGGATCCCGGCGGAGGCCTCCTACGAGCAGTACTTC	CAWIPAEASYEQYF
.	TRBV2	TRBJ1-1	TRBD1	TGTGCCAGCAGCGTCGACAGGGGCGCTAACACTGAAGCTTTCTTT	CASSVDRGANTEAFF
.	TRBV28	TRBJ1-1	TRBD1	TGTGCCAGCAGGCGCCACGGGACAGGGGGTAAAACTGAAGCTTTCTTT	CASRRHGTGGKTEAFF
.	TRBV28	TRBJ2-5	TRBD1	TGTGCCAGCAAAACAGGGGGTAGAGGAGAGACCCAGTACTTC	CASKTGGRGETQYF
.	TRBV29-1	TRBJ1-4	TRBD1	TGCAGCGTTAAAACAGGGGGCGGGGAAAAACTGTTTTTT	CSVKTGGGEKLFF
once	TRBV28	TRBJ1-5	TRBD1	TGTGCCAGCACAGGGACAGGGGGCAATCAGCCCCAGCATTTT	CASTGTGGNQPQHF
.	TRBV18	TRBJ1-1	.	TGTGCCAGCTCACCACGGTTGACCGTAACTGAAGCTTTCTTT	CASSPRLTVTEAFF
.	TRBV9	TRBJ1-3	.	TGTGCCAGCAGCTCCGTGGGGGGGCTCGTCAACACCATATATTTT	CASSSVGGLVNTIYF
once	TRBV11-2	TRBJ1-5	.	TGTGCCAGCAGCTTAGGTTCCGGACGGTCGAATCAGCCCCAGCATTTT	CASSLGSGRSNQPQHF
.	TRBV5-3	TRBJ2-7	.	TGTGCCAGAAGCCTCCCCAGACAGAGCTACGAGCAGTACTTC	CARSLPRQSYEQYF
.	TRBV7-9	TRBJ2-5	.	TGTGCCAGCAGCTTTGGGGGCCTAGAGACCCAGTACTTC	CASSFGGLETQYF
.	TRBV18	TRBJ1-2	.	TGTGCCAGCTCACCAGGGCAGGGCGCCGACTATGGCTACACCTTC	CASSPGQGADYGYTF
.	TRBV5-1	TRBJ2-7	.	TGCGCCAGCAATACAGGGACGGCCTACGAGCAGTACTTC	CASNTGTAYEQYF
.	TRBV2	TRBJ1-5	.	TGTGCCAGCAGTCCATCCCGGGGGGATCAGCCCCAGCATTTT	CASSPSRGDQPQHF
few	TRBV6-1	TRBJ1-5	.	TGTGCCATCGACCAGAGCCACCCTGGGCAGCCCCAGCATTTT	CAIDQSHPGQPQHF
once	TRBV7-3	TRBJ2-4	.	TGTGCCAGCAGCTTAACCCCGGGGACCCGGAACATTCAGTACTTC	CASSLTPGTRNIQYF
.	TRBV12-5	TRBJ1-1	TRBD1	TGTGCTAGTGGAAAGACAGGGGGGGCTTACACTGAAGCTTTCTTT	CASGKTGGAYTEAFF
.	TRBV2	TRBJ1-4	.	TGTGCCAGCAGCAACGGGGGGGTTGGTGAAAAACTGTTTTTT	CASSNGGVGEKLFF
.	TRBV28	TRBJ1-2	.	TGTGCCAGCAGTTTGAGTGGGGGGCACTATGGCTACACCTTC	CASSLSGGHYGYTF
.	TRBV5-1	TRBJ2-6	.	TGCGCCAGCAGCTTGGGACAGTTCTCTGGGGCCAACGTCCTGACTTTC	CASSLGQFSGANVLTF
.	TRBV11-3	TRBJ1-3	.	TGTGCCAGCAGCACAACGGGAAACACCATATATTTT	CASSTTGNTIYF
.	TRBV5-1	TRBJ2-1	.	TGCGCCAGCGGGGACGTCGACAATGAGCAGTTCTTC	CASGDVDNEQFF
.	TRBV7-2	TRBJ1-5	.	TGTGCCAGCAGTCGGAGCGGGGGGCTAAATCAGCCCCAGCATTTT	CASSRSGGLNQPQHF
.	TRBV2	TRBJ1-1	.	TGTGCCAGCAGAGGGAACACTGAAGCTTTCTTT	CASRGNTEAFF
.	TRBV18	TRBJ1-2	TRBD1	TGTGCCAGCTCATCCGGGACAGGGGGAATGAGCTATGGCTACACCTTC	CASSSGTGGMSYGYTF
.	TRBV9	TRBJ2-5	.	TGTGCCAGCAGCGTAGGTGGGTACCAAGAGACCCAGTACTTC	CASSVGGYQETQYF
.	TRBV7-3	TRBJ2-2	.	TGTGCCAGCAGCTTAACCAGAGTCGGGGAGCTGTTTTTT	CASSLTRVGELFF
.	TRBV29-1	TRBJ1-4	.	TGCAGCGTTGACGGCGGGTGGTCCACTCCTGAAAAACTGTTTTTT	CSVDGGWSTPEKLFF
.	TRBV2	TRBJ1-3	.	TGTGCCAGCAGTGAAGCGCTTCTCGGAAACACCATATATTTT	CASSEALLGNTIYF
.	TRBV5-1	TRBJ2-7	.	TGCGCCAGCGCGCAACAGGGCTACGAGCAGTACTTC	CASAQQGYEQYF
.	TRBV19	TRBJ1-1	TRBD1	TGTGCCAGTAGCACCCATCTAGGGGGCGCGGGCTCTGAAGCTTTCTTT	CASSTHLGGAGSEAFF
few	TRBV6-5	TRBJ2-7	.	TGTGCCAGCAGTTCCCTCTACGAGCAGTACTTC	CASSSLYEQYF